This T cell receptor (beta chain) was obtained from a study of T cell responses to AZD1222 COVID-19 vaccine (dated by TCRdb to 2020 to 2023). About the investigation overall: A total of 233 trial participants underwent TCR sequencing, of whom some 210 received two doses of AZD1222 and some 25 received two doses of the MenACWY control vaccine. Trial participants were enrolled by age into 18-55, 56-69 and 70-plus year subgroups, with roughly 160, 29 and 62 TCR-sequenced participants respectively. Broad study findings and their caveats: Reportedly, almost half of the unique spike-specific TCRs recognized epitopes lying outside the regions that are mutated in the B.1.351 and B.1.1.7 variants. Most participants were white British and females outnumbered males, and the authors suggested that clonal diversity may have been underestimated. The 56-69-year group was small, and its depth increase did not reach significance, likely because of low power. Conclusions about previously exposed vaccinees are limited because only five or six AZD1222 recipients were SARS-CoV-2 seropositive at baseline. Spike-specific TCR breadth and depth rose significantly after two AZD1222 doses compared with day 0 and with MenACWY recipients. Because no day 14 peak-response samples were available, repertoires were characterized only after the peak T cell response. The whole spike protein was spanned by vaccine-associated CD4 TCRs, and dominant responses were seen in regions 160-218 and 743-854.

In regard to this clone: Its antigen specificity is not known. Per-base quality was not reported, and no clone a single base away is much larger than it.

According to the study, the label for this sample's time point signals: about 28 days (+/-7) after the second vaccine dose. AZD1222 recipients whose second dose came at about 4 weeks and those whose second dose came at about 12 weeks were combined into one group, since spike-specific TCR depth and breadth did not differ between the two schedules. Vaccinee samples came from UK trials COV001 and COV002, including a single-blind randomized controlled phase 2/3 trial of AZD1222 (ChAdOx1 nCoV-19) in healthy adults. For TCRbeta chain sequencing, PBMC samples were collected from trial participants at day 0 and at day 28 after the second dose. The CDR3 regions of human TCRbeta chains were analyzed by immunosequencing. As for how the authors treated the data: TCRs in the repertoires were matched against a reference library of SARS-CoV-2-specific TCRs that had been generated with the MIRA antigen-specificity platform. Breadth meant the fraction of unique TCRs that were SARS-CoV-2-associated, whereas depth meant the fraction of total T cells that were SARS-CoV-2-associated. Using the MIRA data, each spike-specific TCR was mapped to the spike region that the TCR reacts to and placed in a CD4 or CD8 class. Log10-transformed breadth and depth values were compared by one-way ANOVA with Sidak's multiple comparisons tests. TCRdb mirrors the immuneACCESS table, restricted to in-frame sequences. Some clones are absent from its copies; in checked studies, under half trace to an unresolved V gene, and the reason for the others is unknown. V and J calls and clone size are given by that table; D and trimming were obtained from the DNA. A total of more than 150,000 clones appear in this sample, about 90% of them only once. The leading ten clones occupy 1.5% to 2% of the sample.

V is cut back by 4 bases and J by 5 bases, with 11 bases in the junction unmatched. CDR1 and CDR2 are drawn from the germline V gene: SGHRS, YFSETQ. From the cysteine through the phenylalanine, the CDR3 covers 17 amino acids. Only the CDR3 DNA is retained, 51 bases long and in frame from the first base. This material consisted of peripheral blood, taken 28 days after the second AZD1222 dose. The sequence came from an adult who received the AZD1222 COVID-19 vaccine. Here the chain combines TRBV5-1 and TRBJ1-4; 10 central nucleotides agree with TRBD1. At the DNA level, the sequence is TGCGCCAGCAGCATGACAGGGGGCCCCGTGGTAAATGAAAAACTGTTTTTT. This codes for CASSMTGGPVVNEKLFF. Reference TRBV5-1 and TRBJ1-4 proteins supply the regions before and after the CDR3; the full variable domain is: KAGVTQTPRYLIKTRGQQVTLSCSPISGHRSVSWYQQTPGQGLQFLFEYFSETQRNKGNFPGRFSGRQFSNSRSEMNVSTLELGDSALYLCASSMTGGPVVNEKLFFGSGTQLSVL.